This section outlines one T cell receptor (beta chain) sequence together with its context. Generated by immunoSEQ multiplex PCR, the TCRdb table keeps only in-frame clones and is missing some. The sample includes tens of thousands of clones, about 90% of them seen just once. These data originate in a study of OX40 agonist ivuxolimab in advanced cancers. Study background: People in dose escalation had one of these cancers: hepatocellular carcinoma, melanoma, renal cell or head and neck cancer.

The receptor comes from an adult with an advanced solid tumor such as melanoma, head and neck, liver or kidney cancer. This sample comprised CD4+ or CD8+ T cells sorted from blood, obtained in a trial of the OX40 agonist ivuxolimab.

The CDR3 region is CASSLTGEAYNSPLHF. The CDR3 nucleotides are TGTGCCAGCAGCTTGACAGGGGAGGCCTATAATTCACCCCTCCACTTT. The genes are TRBV7-9 and TRBJ1-6; TRBD1 agrees at 8 bases. The junction had 3 bases not matched to a gene; V was cut back by 3 bases and J by 2 bases. CDR3 length: 16 amino acids. The germline V gene encodes CDR1 SEHNR and CDR2 FQNEAQ (reference sequence).